This note documents a single T cell receptor beta chain sequence. Antigen specificity is unknown. The data were taken from a study of T cell responses to AZD1222 COVID-19 vaccine. The length of the CDR3 is 14 residues. J lost 5 bases, V lost 6 bases, and 8 bases had no gene match. Germline V gives CDR1 MNHEY, CDR2 SVGAGI. Sequencing was performed with immunoSEQ multiplex PCR; in TCRdb, only in-frame clones are kept and a portion is missing. The profile shows tens of thousands of clones, roughly 93% of them singletons. Study-wide results and caveats: Of spike-specific TCRs, nearly half reportedly target regions left unmutated in variants. The study found vaccine-associated CD4 TCRs spanning spike, dominant at 160-218 and 743-854. At baseline, seropositivity was found in only 5 to 7 AZD1222 recipients. Females outnumbered males among donors, who were mostly white British; clonal diversity was possibly underestimated.

The TCR comes from an adult in good health. The input for sequencing was peripheral blood, taken on day 0 of AZD1222 vaccination. This rearrangement joins TRBV6-5 to TRBJ1-2; 8 positions agree with TRBD1. The CDR3 protein is CASSTAQGAYGYTF. The DNA for the CDR3 is TGTGCCAGCAGCACAGCTCAGGGGGCTTATGGCTACACCTTC.